The source of this TCR beta chain is a study of T-cell memory formation after mild COVID-19. With respect to this clonotype: Its antigen is not identified.

After 5'RACE with constant-segment primers, TCR alpha and TCR beta cDNA libraries carrying sample barcodes and UMIs were obtained. TCRdb re-called the 5' RACE reads with MiXCR, one entry per CDR3 protein. The table lists 310,000 or so distinct CDR3 sequences, 15% of them singletons. This CDR3 comprises 16 residues. The study's findings and limits: While clones contracting from day 15 to 85 were balanced between CD4 and CD8, later expanders leaned CD4+.

The rearrangement links TRBV21-1 to TRBJ2-3; no check of the table's D call, TRBD1, against the DNA was made. TRBV21-1 is listed as a pseudogene. This clonotype was obtained from a man between 18 and 35 years old who had mild COVID-19 (a few samples of this study predate the infection). Cell type and time point are not known. The sequencing input was PBMCs or a T cell subset sorted from them (not recorded which). The CDR3: CASSKGYAGAANTQYF. The CDR3 nucleotides read TGTGCCAGCAGCAAAGGTTACGCGGGGGCCGCTAATACGCAGTATTTT.